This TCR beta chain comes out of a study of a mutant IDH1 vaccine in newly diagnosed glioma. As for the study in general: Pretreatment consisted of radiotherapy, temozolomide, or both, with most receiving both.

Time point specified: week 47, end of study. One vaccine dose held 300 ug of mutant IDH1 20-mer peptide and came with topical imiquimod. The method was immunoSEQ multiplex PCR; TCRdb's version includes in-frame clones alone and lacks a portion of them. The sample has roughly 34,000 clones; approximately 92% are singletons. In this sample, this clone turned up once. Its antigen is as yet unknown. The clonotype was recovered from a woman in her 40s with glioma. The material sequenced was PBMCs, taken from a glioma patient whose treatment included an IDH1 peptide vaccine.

The DNA for the CDR3 is TGTGCCAGCAGTAGAAATCAGGGGTTTCAGCCCCAGCATTTT. This encodes CASSRNQGFQPQHF. V gene TRBV6-5 combines with J gene TRBJ1-5; TRBD1 is a possible D gene (6 bases). Per germline, CDR1 MNHEY and CDR2 SVGAGI. With 5 bases removed from V and 6 bases from J, the gap between germline ends came to 14 bases. CDR3 length equals 14 residues.